The 18 T cell receptor beta chains in this list originate from one sample, sequenced in a study of blood T cell repertoires in COVID-19. Sequencing used immunoSEQ multiplex PCR; TCRdb keeps in-frame clones, though not all of them. The table has fewer than 400,000 clones, over 75% seen once. Sequencing was carried out using PBMCs or T cells enriched from blood (not recorded which). These receptors all stem from a man aged 25 to 40 who had recovered from COVID-19.

The rearrangement joins TRBV19 to TRBJ1-5; the match to TRBD1 covers 7 bases. The CDR3 loop spans 14 amino acids. Germline-derived CDR1 and CDR2 are LNHDA and SQIVND (reference sequence). V was clipped by 3 bases and J by 4 bases; unmatched bases: 3. The CDR3 loop is CASSMDRLNQPQHF. In DNA, the CDR3 is TGTGCCAGTAGTATGGACAGGCTTAATCAGCCCCAGCATTTT.

V is TRBV10-3 and J is TRBJ2-5; TRBD2 aligns across 13 bases. The CDR3 is made up of 14 amino acids. The trim removed 10 bases at V and 2 bases at J, leaving 4 bases unmatched. Per germline, CDR1 ENHRY and CDR2 SYGVKD. The CDR3 loop reads CATGTSGVQETQYF. CDR3 DNA sequence: TGTGCCACAGGGACTAGCGGGGTTCAAGAGACCCAGTACTTC.

The rearrangement links TRBV6-5 to TRBJ2-1; TRBD1 agrees at 10 bases. Germline CDR1 MNHEY, CDR2 SVGAGI. The junction had 4 bases not matched to a gene; V was cut back by 7 bases and J by 1 base. The CDR3 contains 15 residues. The CDR3 DNA sequence: TGTGCCAGCAATCAGGACAGGGGGTCCTACAATGAGCAGTTCTTC. The encoded protein is CASNQDRGSYNEQFF.

This sequence joins TRBV19 and TRBJ2-1; 8 bases fit TRBD2. Trimming took 6 bases from V and 9 from J; bases not matched to a gene: 13. In germline, CDR1 is LNHDA, CDR2 SQIVND (reference sequence). This CDR3 spans 15 amino acids. The CDR3 DNA sequence: TGTGCCAGTAGAGATCGCGGGCGGGGGGCCGGTGAGCAGTTCTTC. Its translation: CASRDRGRGAGEQFF.

CDR3 sequence reads: CATSRDRGRSDTQYF. The CDR3 nucleotides are TGTGCCACCAGCAGAGACAGGGGGCGGTCAGATACGCAGTATTTT. The chain employs TRBV15 and TRBJ2-3; 8 positions agree with TRBD1. The CDR3 has 15 residues. Germline CDR1 LNHNV, CDR2 YYDKDF (reference sequence). The ends lost 0 bases at V and 4 bases at J; junction bases unmatched: 3.

The chain recombines TRBV4-1 with TRBJ2-2; D is unclear. Germline CDR1 is MGHRA and CDR2 is YSYEKL. Trimming removed 4 bases at V and 5 bases at J, with 11 bases between. There are 14 residues in the CDR3. DNA for the CDR3: TGCGCCAGCAGCCGTAACCCTAGGACCGGGGAGCTGTTTTTT. This gives the protein CASSRNPRTGELFF.

CDR3 protein: CASSHTVGQGYYEQYF. CDR3 nucleotides: TGTGCCAGCAGCCACACCGTGGGACAGGGTTATTACGAGCAGTACTTC. The chain employs TRBV21-1 and TRBJ2-7; the D segment call TRBD1 is taken from the table without a DNA check. TRBV21-1 is a listed pseudogene. The length of the CDR3 is 16 residues.

This chain links TRBV2 with TRBJ1-5; 7 bases fit TRBD1. The CDR3 has 15 residues. Trimming at V came to 3 bases and at J to 3 bases, leaving 5 bases not matched to a gene. The germline V gene has CDR1 SNHLY and CDR2 FYNNEI. In DNA, the CDR3 is TGTGCCAGCAGTGAGCAGGGGGGATTCAATCAGCCCCAGCATTTT. Protein sequence: CASSEQGGFNQPQHF.

The rearrangement joins TRBV2 to TRBJ1-1; D is undetermined. CDR3 size: 12 residues. The V and J ends lost 6 bases and 1 base respectively, with 6 bases between them. In germline, CDR1 is SNHLY, CDR2 FYNNEI. DNA for the CDR3: TGTGCCAGCAGGCGACAGAACACTGAAGCTTTCTTT. Protein: CASRRQNTEAFF.

This rearrangement joins TRBV28 to TRBJ2-2; D perhaps matches TRBD1 (5 bases). Germline V gene data show CDR1 as MDHEN and CDR2 as SYDVKM. The CDR3 contains 12 residues. V lost 5 bases, J lost 7 bases, and 8 bases lay in between. The CDR3 DNA sequence: TGTGCCAGCAGTCCGACAGTCGGGGAGCTGTTTTTT. It codes for CASSPTVGELFF.

The chain has TRBV3-1 (or the pseudogene TRBV3-2) and TRBJ1-6, with TRBD1 as a possible D gene (6 bases). V lost 6 bases and J 7 bases, leaving 10 bases between the germline ends. CDR1 is LGHDT and CDR2 is YNNKEL in the germline V gene (reference sequence). This CDR3 has 13 amino acids. CDR3 amino acids: CASRQGANSPLHF. In DNA form, the CDR3 reads TGTGCCAGCAGACAGGGAGCGAATTCACCCCTCCACTTT.

This clone was seen only a few times. The sample holds other DNA sequences that translate to the same CDR3. The chain couples TRBV12-3 or TRBV12-4 to TRBJ1-2, with D perhaps matching TRBD1 (6 bases). The CDR3 covers 13 residues. With 6 bases removed from V and 8 bases from J, the gap between germline ends came to 16 bases. DNA for the CDR3: TGTGCCAGCAGCCTGGGGGGGGCTGGCGGCTACACCTTC. Its translation is CASSLGGAGGYTF.

The chain combines TRBV3-1 (or the pseudogene TRBV3-2) with TRBJ1-6; 8 bases line up with TRBD1. CDR1 LGHDT and CDR2 YNNKEL come from the germline V gene (reference sequence). The CDR3 has 17 amino acids. V lost 2 bases, J lost 7 bases, and 10 bases stayed unmatched. The CDR3 region has the DNA TGTGCCAGCAGCCAACCGCCGGACAGGGCGGGGAATTCACCCCTCCACTTT. This sequence encodes CASSQPPDRAGNSPLHF.

V usage is TRBV5-1 and J usage is TRBJ2-1; 9 bases align to TRBD2. The V gene end was trimmed by 1 base and the J gene end by 10 bases; junction bases not matched to a gene: 12. Germline CDR1 SGHRS, CDR2 YFSETQ. The CDR3 is 16 residues long. CDR3: CASSLLERGVGQEQFF. For the CDR3, the DNA is TGCGCCAGCAGCTTGCTGGAGCGGGGGGTCGGTCAGGAGCAGTTCTTC.

The chain joins TRBV6-5 to TRBJ2-1, with D perhaps matching TRBD1 (6 bases). Germline loops: CDR1 MNHEY, CDR2 SVGAGI. The CDR3 is made up of 14 amino acids. Trimming cost V 6 bases and J 8 bases, with 17 bases left between them. Here the CDR3 DNA reads TGTGCCAGCAGCCCAGGACAGTCCCGCCATGAGCAGTTCTTC. Translated: CASSPGQSRHEQFF.

The gene calls are TRBV30 and TRBJ1-6, with 7 bases that match TRBD1. The V gene end was trimmed by 0 bases and the J gene end by 2 bases; junction bases not matched to a gene: 4. The CDR3 loop spans 16 amino acids. Germline V CDR1 and CDR2: GTSNPN, SVGIG (reference sequence). The CDR3 sequence is CAWSVTGDPYNSPLHF. In DNA, the CDR3 is TGTGCCTGGAGTGTTACAGGGGACCCCTATAATTCACCCCTCCACTTT.

Turning to this clone: Other nucleotide sequences in the sample specify the same CDR3. The chain employs TRBV20-1 and TRBJ1-4, with D hard to call. Germline V lookup: CDR1 DFQATT, CDR2 SNEGSKA (reference sequence). With 3 bases removed from V and 3 bases from J, the gap between germline ends came to 8 bases. The CDR3 is 13 residues long. CDR3 protein: CSASSGANEKLFF. In nucleotides, the CDR3 is TGCAGTGCTAGTTCCGGGGCTAATGAAAAACTGTTTTTT.

This rearrangement joins TRBV6-5 to TRBJ2-3, with 7 bases fitting TRBD2. The trim removed 6 bases at V and 4 bases at J, leaving 10 bases unmatched. In germline, CDR1 is MNHEY, CDR2 SVGAGI. The CDR3 sequence is 15 residues long. CDR3 nucleotide sequence: TGTGCCAGCAGCGGGGGTAGGAGCGGGGCAGATACGCAGTATTTT. Residues: CASSGGRSGADTQYF.